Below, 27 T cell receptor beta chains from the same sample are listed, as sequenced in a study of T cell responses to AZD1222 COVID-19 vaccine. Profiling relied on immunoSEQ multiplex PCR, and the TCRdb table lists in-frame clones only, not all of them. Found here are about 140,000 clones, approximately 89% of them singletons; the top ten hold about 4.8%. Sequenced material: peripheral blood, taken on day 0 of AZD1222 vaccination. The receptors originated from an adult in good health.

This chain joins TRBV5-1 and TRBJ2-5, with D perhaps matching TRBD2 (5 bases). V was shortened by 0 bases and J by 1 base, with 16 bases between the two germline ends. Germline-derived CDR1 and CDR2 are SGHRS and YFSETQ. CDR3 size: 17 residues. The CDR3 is CASSLGDLGLLQETQYF. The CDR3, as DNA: TGCGCCAGCAGCTTGGGGGATCTCGGACTGCTCCAAGAGACCCAGTACTTC.

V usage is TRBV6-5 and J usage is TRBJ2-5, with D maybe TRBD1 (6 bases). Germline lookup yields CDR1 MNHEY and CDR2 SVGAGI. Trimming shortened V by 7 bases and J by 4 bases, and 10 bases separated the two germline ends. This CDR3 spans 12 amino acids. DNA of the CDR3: TGTGCCAGCATGAGACAGGTAGAGACCCAGTACTTC. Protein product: CASMRQVETQYF.

The CDR3 sequence: CASSWTGLAYEQYF. CDR3 nucleotide sequence: TGTGCCAGCAGCTGGACAGGTCTAGCTTACGAGCAGTACTTC. The chain links TRBV7-9 to TRBJ2-7; 7 bases are a match to TRBD1. The CDR3 sequence is 14 residues long. Germline CDR1 is SEHNR and CDR2 is FQNEAQ (reference sequence). V was clipped by 4 bases and J by 4 bases; unmatched bases: 7.

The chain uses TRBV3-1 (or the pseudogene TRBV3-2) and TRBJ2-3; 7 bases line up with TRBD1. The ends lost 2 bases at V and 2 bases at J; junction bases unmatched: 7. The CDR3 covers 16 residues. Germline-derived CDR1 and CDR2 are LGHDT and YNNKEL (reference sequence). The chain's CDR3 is CASSQQGQKNTDTQYF. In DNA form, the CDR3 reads TGTGCCAGCAGCCAACAGGGACAGAAAAACACAGATACGCAGTATTTT.

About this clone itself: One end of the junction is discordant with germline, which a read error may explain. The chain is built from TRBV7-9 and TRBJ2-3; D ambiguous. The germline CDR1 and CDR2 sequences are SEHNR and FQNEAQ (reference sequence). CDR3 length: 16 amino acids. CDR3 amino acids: CASSLGSGRSSPILAF. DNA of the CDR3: TGTGCCAGCAGCTTAGGCTCTGGGCGCTCTTCCCCAATACTCGCTTTT.

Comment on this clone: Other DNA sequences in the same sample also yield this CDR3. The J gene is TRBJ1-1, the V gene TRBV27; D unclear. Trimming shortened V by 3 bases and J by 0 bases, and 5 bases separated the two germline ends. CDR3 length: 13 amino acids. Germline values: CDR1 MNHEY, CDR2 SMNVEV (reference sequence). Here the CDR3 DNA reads TGTGCCAGCAGTTTGGGAATGAACACTGAAGCTTTCTTT. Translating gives CASSLGMNTEAFF.

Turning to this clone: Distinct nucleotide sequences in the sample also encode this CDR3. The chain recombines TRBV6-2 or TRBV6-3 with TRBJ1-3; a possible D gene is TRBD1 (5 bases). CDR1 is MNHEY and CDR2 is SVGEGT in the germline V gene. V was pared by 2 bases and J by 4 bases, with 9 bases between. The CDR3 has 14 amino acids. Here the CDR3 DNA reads TGTGCCAGCAGTTACAGGGACTCCGGAAACACCATATATTTT. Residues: CASSYRDSGNTIYF.

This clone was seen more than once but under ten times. The CDR3 here is CASSLSTGGRSSYEQYF. In DNA form, the CDR3 reads TGTGCCAGCAGCTTATCGACAGGGGGTAGAAGCTCCTACGAGCAGTACTTC. V gene TRBV11-2 combines with J gene TRBJ2-7; 9 bases are a match to TRBD1. With 2 bases clipped from V and 0 bases from J, the junction kept 8 bases outside the gene matches. This CDR3 is 17 amino acids long. Germline values: CDR1 SGHAT, CDR2 FQNNGV.

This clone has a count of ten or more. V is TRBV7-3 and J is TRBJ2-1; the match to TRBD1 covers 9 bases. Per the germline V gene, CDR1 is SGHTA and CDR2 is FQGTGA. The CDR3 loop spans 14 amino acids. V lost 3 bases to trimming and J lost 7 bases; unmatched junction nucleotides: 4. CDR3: CASSFGQGNNEQFF. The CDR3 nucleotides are TGTGCCAGCAGCTTCGGACAGGGGAATAATGAGCAGTTCTTC. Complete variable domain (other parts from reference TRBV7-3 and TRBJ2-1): GAGVSQTPSNKVTEKGKYVELRCDPISGHTALYWYRQSLGQGPEFLIYFQGTGAADDSGLPNDRFFAVRPEGSVSTLKIQRTERGDSAVYLCASSFGQGNNEQFFGPGTRLTVL.

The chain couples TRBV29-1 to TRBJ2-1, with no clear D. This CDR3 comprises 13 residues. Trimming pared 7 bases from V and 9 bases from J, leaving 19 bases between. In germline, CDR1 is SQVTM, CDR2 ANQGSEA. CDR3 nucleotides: TGCAGCGGGACCCCTGACACCTTGGGTGAGCAGTTCTTC. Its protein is CSGTPDTLGEQFF.

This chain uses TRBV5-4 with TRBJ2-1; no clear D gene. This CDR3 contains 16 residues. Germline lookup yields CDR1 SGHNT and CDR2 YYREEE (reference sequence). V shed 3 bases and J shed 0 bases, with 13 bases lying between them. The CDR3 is CASSWDGRSSYNEQFF. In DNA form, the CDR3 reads TGTGCCAGCAGCTGGGATGGTCGGAGCTCCTACAATGAGCAGTTCTTC.

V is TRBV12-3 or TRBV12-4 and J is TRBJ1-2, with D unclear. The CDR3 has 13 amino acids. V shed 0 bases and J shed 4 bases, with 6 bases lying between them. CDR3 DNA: TGTGCCAGCAGTTTAGCGTCAGTCTATGGCTACACCTTC. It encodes CASSLASVYGYTF.

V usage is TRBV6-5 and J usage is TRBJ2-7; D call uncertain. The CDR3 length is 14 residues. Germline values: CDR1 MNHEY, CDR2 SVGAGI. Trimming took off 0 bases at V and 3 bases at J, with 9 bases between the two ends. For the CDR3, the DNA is TGTGCCAGCAGTTACTCGAAAGGGCACTACGAGCAGTACTTC. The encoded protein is CASSYSKGHYEQYF.

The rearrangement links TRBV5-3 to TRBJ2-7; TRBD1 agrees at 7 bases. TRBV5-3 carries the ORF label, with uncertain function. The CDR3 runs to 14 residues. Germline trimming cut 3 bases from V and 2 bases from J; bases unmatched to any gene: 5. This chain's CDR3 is CARSSQGQAYEQYF. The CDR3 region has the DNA TGTGCCAGAAGCTCCCAAGGACAGGCCTACGAGCAGTACTTC.

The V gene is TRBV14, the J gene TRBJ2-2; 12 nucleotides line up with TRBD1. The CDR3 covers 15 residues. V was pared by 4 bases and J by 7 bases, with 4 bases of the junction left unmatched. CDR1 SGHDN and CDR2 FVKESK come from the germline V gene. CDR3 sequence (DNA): TGTGCCAGCAGCCGGGGACAGGGGGCCGGCGGGGAGCTGTTTTTT. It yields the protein CASSRGQGAGGELFF.

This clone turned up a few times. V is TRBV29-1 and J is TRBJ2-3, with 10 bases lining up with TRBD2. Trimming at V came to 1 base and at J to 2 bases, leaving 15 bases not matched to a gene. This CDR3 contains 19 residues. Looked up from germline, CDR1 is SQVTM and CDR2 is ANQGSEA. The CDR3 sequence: CSVEGSGLAGASHTDTQYF. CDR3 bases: TGCAGCGTTGAAGGGTCGGGCCTAGCGGGGGCCAGTCACACAGATACGCAGTATTTT.

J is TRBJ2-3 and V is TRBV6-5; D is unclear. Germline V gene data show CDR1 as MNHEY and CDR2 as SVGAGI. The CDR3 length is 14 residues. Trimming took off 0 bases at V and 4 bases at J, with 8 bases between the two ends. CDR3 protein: CASSYSPRADTQYF. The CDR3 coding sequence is TGTGCCAGCAGTTACTCGCCTAGGGCAGATACGCAGTATTTT.

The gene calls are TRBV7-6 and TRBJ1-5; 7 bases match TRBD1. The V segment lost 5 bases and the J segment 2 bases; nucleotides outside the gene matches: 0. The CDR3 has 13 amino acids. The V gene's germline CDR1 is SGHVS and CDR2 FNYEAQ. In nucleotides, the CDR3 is TGTGCCAGCAGCGACAGGGGCAATCAGCCCCAGCATTTT. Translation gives CASSDRGNQPQHF.

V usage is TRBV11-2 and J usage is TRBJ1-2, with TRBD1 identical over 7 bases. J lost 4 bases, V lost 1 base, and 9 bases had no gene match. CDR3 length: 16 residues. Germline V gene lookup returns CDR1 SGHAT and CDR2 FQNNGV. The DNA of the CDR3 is TGTGCCAGCAGCTTAGGAGGGGGCAGGCGCCCCTATGGCTACACCTTC. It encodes CASSLGGGRRPYGYTF.

CDR3 in amino acids: CASSAGTGQHF. DNA of the CDR3: TGTGCCAGCAGCGCCGGGACAGGGCAGCATTTT. V gene TRBV6-5 combines with J gene TRBJ1-5, with 9 bases fitting TRBD1. Germline V gene sequence: CDR1 MNHEY, CDR2 SVGAGI. The V and J ends lost 6 bases and 13 bases, in that order; junction bases with no gene match: 4. The CDR3 spans 11 residues.

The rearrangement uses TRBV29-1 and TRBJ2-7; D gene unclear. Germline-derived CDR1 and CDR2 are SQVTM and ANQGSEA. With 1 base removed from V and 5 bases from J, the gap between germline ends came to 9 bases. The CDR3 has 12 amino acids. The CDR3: CSVEAVANEQYF. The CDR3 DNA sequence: TGCAGCGTTGAAGCGGTAGCCAACGAGCAGTACTTC.

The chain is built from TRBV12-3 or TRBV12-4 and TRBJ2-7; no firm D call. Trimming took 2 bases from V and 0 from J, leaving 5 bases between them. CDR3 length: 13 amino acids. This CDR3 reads CASSLQRSYEQYF. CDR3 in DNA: TGTGCCAGCAGTTTACAGCGCTCCTACGAGCAGTACTTC.

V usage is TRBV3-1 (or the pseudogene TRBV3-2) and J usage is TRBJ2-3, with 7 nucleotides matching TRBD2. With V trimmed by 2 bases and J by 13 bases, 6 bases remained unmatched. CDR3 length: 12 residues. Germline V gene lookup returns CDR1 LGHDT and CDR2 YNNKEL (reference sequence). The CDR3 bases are TGTGCCAGCAGCCAACGGACTAGAGCAAAGTATTTT. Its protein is CASSQRTRAKYF.

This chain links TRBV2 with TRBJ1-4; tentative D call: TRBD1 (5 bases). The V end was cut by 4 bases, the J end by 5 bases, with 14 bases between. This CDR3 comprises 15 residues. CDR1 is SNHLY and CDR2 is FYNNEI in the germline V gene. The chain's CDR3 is CASSGAGTENEKLFF. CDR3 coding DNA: TGTGCCAGCAGTGGAGCCGGGACTGAGAATGAAAAACTGTTTTTT. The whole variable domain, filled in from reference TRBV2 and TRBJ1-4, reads EPEVTQTPSHQVTQMGQEVILRCVPISNHLYFYWYRQILGQKVEFLVSFYNNEISEKSEIFDDQFSVERPDGSNFTLKIRSTKLEDSAMYFCASSGAGTENEKLFFGSGTQLSVL.

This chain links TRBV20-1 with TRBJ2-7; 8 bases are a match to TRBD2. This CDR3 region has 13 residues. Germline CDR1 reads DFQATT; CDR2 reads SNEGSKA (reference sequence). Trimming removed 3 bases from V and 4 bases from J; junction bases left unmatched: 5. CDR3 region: CSASRASGYEQYF. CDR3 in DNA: TGCAGTGCTAGTAGGGCTAGCGGGTACGAGCAGTACTTC.

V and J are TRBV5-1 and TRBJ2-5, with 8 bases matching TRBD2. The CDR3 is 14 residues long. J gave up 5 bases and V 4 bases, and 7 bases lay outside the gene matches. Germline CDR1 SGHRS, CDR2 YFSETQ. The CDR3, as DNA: TGCGCCAGCAGCCCCGGTTCGGGGGGGGAGACCCAGTACTTC. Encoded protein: CASSPGSGGETQYF.

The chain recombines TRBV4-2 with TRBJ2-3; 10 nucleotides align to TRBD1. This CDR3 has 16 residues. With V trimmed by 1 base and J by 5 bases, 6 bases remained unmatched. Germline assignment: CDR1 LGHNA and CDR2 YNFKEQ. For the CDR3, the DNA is TGTGCCAGCAGCCAAGTCGGGACAGGGGATGTAGATACGCAGTATTTT. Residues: CASSQVGTGDVDTQYF.